A selection of T cell receptor beta chains follows, all from one sample in a study of blood T cell repertoires in COVID-19. The method was immunoSEQ multiplex PCR; TCRdb's version includes in-frame clones alone and lacks a portion of them. The repertoire holds about 150,000 clones, roughly nine tenths seen once, with 3.5% to 4.5% in the top ten. The sequenced material came from peripheral blood. These receptors were collected from an older woman with acute or convalescent COVID-19. Both conserved end residues are part of each CDR3. D genes are given only for firm matches. Clone size, where shown, is once, few, many, or a class for clones that have expanded.

>NA|TRBV6-5|TRBJ1-6|NA
TGTGCCAGCAGTTACTCGTTTCAGGGAAGGAATTCACCCCTCCACTTT
CASSYSFQGRNSPLHF
>NA|TRBV11-2|TRBJ2-1|TRBD1
TGTGCCAGCAGCTCAAGACAGGGGGCCCTCAATGAGCAGTTCTTC
CASSSRQGALNEQFF
>NA|TRBV29-1|TRBJ1-2|NA
TGCAGCGTTGAAACCGTCCCAGTTAACTATGGCTACACCTTC
CSVETVPVNYGYTF
>NA|TRBV19|TRBJ2-1|TRBD1
TGTGCCAGTAGTATACAAGGGGGACAGGCCTACAATGAGCAGTTCTTC
CASSIQGGQAYNEQFF
>NA|TRBV7-2|TRBJ1-5|NA
TGTGCCAGCAGCTTGGTGCGTCAGCCCCAGCATTTT
CASSLVRQPQHF
>NA|TRBV7-9|TRBJ1-4|NA
TGTGCCAGCAGCTCGACCAGATACAGGTCTGGGAATGAAAAACTGTTTTTT
CASSSTRYRSGNEKLFF
>once|TRBV6-1|TRBJ1-5|NA
TGTGCCAGCAGTGAAGTATACAATCAGCCCCAGCATTTT
CASSEVYNQPQHF
>NA|TRBV19|TRBJ2-7|NA
TGTGCCAGTAGCACAGGGCCACCCTACGAGCAGTACTTC
CASSTGPPYEQYF
>NA|TRBV6-6|TRBJ1-1|TRBD1
TGTGCCAGCAGTACAACCAGGGGGCCGGTGACTGAAGCTTTCTTT
CASSTTRGPVTEAFF
>few|TRBV5-1|TRBJ1-2|TRBD1
TGCGCCAGCGGGACAGACTATGGCTACACCTTC
CASGTDYGYTF
>NA|TRBV7-2|TRBJ2-7|NA
TGTGCCAGCAGCTTAGCGCAGGTCTCCTACGAGCAGTACTTC
CASSLAQVSYEQYF
>NA|TRBV24-1|TRBJ1-2|NA
TGTGCCACCAGTGCTTCAGGGGATGGCTACACCTTC
CATSASGDGYTF
>NA|TRBV6-4|TRBJ2-1|TRBD2
TGTGCCAGCAGTGACGGGCTAGCGGGGGGCAATGAGCAGTTCTTC
CASSDGLAGGNEQFF
>once|TRBV19|TRBJ2-3|TRBD2
TGTGCCAGTAGTATAGGGACTAGCGGGAGTTGGGATACGCAGTATTTT
CASSIGTSGSWDTQYF
>NA|TRBV2|TRBJ2-7|NA
TGTGCCAGCAGCCGAGGGGGCTACGAGCAGTACTTC
CASSRGGYEQYF
>once|TRBV3-1/TRBV3-2|TRBJ2-2|TRBD1
TGTGCCAGCAGCCAGAACAGGGGGCGTAACACCGGGGAGCTGTTTTTT
CASSQNRGRNTGELFF
>NA|TRBV30|TRBJ2-3|TRBD2
TGTGCCTGGAGTTCCGGGACTAGCTTCGATACGCAGTATTTT
CAWSSGTSFDTQYF
>NA|TRBV2|TRBJ1-1|TRBD1
TGTGCCAGCAGTTATAATACAGGGGTGTTCACTGAAGCTTTCTTT
CASSYNTGVFTEAFF
>NA|TRBV5-1|TRBJ2-7|TRBD2
TGCGCCAGCAGCTTGGGGGGCCAACTAGCGGCCGTGAGCTCCTACGAGCAGTACTTC
CASSLGGQLAAVSSYEQYF
>NA|TRBV4-2|TRBJ1-6|NA
TGTGCCAGCAGCCAAGATACACCGGGAAATTCACCCCTCCACTTT
CASSQDTPGNSPLHF
>NA|TRBV27|TRBJ2-1|TRBD2
TGTGCCAGCAGTGCCCAACTAGCGGGAGGTGATTTGGAGTTCTTC
CASSAQLAGGDLEFF
>NA|TRBV28|TRBJ1-5|NA
TGTGCCAGCAGGGGAGGGGATCAGCCCCAGCATTTT
CASRGGDQPQHF
>NA|TRBV7-9|TRBJ2-7|NA
TGTGCCAGCAGCCACCCCATAGGGGTGGGGTCCAGTCCCTACGAGCAGTACTTC
CASSHPIGVGSSPYEQYF
>NA|TRBV10-3|TRBJ2-7|TRBD2
TGTGCCATCAGTGAGTCGTGGGGCGGGAGCTACGAGCAGTACTTC
CAISESWGGSYEQYF
>NA|TRBV19|TRBJ1-2|TRBD1
TGTGCCAGTAGTCTCGGACAGGGAGCCTATGGCTACACCTTC
CASSLGQGAYGYTF
>NA|TRBV30|TRBJ1-2|NA
TGTGCCTGGAGTCGACAGTCACAGGGCTACACCTTC
CAWSRQSQGYTF
>once|TRBV19|TRBJ2-5|TRBD2
TGTGCCAGTAGTATAACGGGAGCGGGGAGGGAGACCCAGTACTTC
CASSITGAGRETQYF
>NA|TRBV30|TRBJ1-5|NA
TGTGCCTGGAGGAGGGCCGGGACTTCCAATCAGCCCCAGCATTTT
CAWRRAGTSNQPQHF
>NA|TRBV20-1|TRBJ2-1|TRBD2
TGCAGTGCTAGTTATTGGAGGGCTAGCGGGATTAAGGCTGAGCAGTTCTTC
CSASYWRASGIKAEQFF
>once|TRBV5-4|TRBJ2-5|NA
TGTGCCAGCAGCTCAAAAGAGACCCAGTACTTC
CASSSKETQYF
>once|TRBV11-1|TRBJ2-7|TRBD1
TGTGCCAGCAGCCGAGGGGACAGGGGGCGGCAGTACTTC
CASSRGDRGRQYF
>NA|TRBV9|TRBJ2-3|TRBD2
TGTGCCAGCAGCGCTAGCGGCATACGCACAGATACGCAGTATTTT
CASSASGIRTDTQYF